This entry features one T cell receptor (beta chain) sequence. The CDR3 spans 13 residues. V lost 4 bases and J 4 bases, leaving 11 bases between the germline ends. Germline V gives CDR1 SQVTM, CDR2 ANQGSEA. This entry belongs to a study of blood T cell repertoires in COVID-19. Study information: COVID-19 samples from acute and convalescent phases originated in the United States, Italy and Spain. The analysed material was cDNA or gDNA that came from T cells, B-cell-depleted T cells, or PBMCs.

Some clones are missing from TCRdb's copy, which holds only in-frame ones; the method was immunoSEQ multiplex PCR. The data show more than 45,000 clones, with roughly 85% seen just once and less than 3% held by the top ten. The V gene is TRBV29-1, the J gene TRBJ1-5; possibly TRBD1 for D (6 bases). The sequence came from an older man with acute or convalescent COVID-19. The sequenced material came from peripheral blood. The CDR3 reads CSVGKQGNQPQHF. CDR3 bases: TGCAGCGTTGGGAAACAGGGAAATCAGCCCCAGCATTTT. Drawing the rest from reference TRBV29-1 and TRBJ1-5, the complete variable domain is SAVISQKPSRDICQRGTSLTIQCQVDSQVTMMFWYRQQPGQSLTLIATANQGSEATYESGFVIDKFPISRPNLTFSTLTVSNMSPEDSSIYLCSVGKQGNQPQHFGDGTRLSIL.